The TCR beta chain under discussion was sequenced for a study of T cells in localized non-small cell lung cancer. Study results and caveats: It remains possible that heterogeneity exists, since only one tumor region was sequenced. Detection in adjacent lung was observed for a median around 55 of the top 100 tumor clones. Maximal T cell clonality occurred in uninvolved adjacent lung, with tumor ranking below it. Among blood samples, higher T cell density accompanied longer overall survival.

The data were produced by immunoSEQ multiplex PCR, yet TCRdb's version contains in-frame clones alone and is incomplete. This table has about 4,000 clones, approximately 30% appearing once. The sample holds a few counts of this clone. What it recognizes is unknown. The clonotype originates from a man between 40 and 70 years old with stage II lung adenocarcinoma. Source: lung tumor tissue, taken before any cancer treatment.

CDR3 bases: TGTGCCACCAGGCCGACGGGCGGTTTTAGCAATCAGCCCCAGCATTTT. Protein sequence: CATRPTGGFSNQPQHF. The gene calls are TRBV15 and TRBJ1-5; no firm D call. This CDR3 region has 16 residues. V dropped 6 bases and J dropped 0 bases, with 15 bases sitting between them. The germline gives CDR1 LNHNV, CDR2 YYDKDF (reference sequence).